Listed below are T cell receptor beta chains from one sample, sequenced in a study of T cell repertoires in cytomegalovirus infection. TCRdb reprocessed the reads via MiXCR and lists one record per CDR3 protein. The sample holds approximately 1,000,000 distinct CDR3 sequences, under 40% seen once. For these TCRs, the target antigens are not known. Here the sequenced sample was cultured CD8+ T cells from PBMCs, taken from culture after CMV antigen stimulation. Every receptor here comes from a human donor in good health (CMV status not recorded). Some clones in this sample may be carry-over from other donors' samples. Both conserved end residues are part of each CDR3. The order of the fields is V gene, J gene, CDR3 protein.

V: TRBV20-1
J: TRBJ2-2
CDR3: CSARDSSGGGSTGELFF

V: TRBV5-3
J: TRBJ2-1
CDR3: CASSLDTRDYYNEQFF

V: TRBV7-8
J: TRBJ1-6
CDR3: CASSLQYRDRNSPLHF

V: TRBV28
J: TRBJ1-2
CDR3: CASSPPRKGGNYGYTF

V: TRBV4-1
J: TRBJ1-1
CDR3: CASRRPGMGPEAFF

V: TRBV15
J: TRBJ2-7
CDR3: CATSRTVDRGNNEQYF

V: TRBV10-3
J: TRBJ2-3
CDR3: CAISESDPTRGGLSQYF

V: TRBV12-3/TRBV12-4
J: TRBJ1-1
CDR3: CASSPHHRGLNTEAFF

V: TRBV20-1
J: TRBJ1-5
CDR3: CSAQGQGRLYSNQPQHF

V: TRBV6-2/TRBV6-3
J: TRBJ2-3
CDR3: CASSYIGNQADTLYF

V: TRBV4-2
J: TRBJ2-4
CDR3: CASSQDHITELAKNIQYF